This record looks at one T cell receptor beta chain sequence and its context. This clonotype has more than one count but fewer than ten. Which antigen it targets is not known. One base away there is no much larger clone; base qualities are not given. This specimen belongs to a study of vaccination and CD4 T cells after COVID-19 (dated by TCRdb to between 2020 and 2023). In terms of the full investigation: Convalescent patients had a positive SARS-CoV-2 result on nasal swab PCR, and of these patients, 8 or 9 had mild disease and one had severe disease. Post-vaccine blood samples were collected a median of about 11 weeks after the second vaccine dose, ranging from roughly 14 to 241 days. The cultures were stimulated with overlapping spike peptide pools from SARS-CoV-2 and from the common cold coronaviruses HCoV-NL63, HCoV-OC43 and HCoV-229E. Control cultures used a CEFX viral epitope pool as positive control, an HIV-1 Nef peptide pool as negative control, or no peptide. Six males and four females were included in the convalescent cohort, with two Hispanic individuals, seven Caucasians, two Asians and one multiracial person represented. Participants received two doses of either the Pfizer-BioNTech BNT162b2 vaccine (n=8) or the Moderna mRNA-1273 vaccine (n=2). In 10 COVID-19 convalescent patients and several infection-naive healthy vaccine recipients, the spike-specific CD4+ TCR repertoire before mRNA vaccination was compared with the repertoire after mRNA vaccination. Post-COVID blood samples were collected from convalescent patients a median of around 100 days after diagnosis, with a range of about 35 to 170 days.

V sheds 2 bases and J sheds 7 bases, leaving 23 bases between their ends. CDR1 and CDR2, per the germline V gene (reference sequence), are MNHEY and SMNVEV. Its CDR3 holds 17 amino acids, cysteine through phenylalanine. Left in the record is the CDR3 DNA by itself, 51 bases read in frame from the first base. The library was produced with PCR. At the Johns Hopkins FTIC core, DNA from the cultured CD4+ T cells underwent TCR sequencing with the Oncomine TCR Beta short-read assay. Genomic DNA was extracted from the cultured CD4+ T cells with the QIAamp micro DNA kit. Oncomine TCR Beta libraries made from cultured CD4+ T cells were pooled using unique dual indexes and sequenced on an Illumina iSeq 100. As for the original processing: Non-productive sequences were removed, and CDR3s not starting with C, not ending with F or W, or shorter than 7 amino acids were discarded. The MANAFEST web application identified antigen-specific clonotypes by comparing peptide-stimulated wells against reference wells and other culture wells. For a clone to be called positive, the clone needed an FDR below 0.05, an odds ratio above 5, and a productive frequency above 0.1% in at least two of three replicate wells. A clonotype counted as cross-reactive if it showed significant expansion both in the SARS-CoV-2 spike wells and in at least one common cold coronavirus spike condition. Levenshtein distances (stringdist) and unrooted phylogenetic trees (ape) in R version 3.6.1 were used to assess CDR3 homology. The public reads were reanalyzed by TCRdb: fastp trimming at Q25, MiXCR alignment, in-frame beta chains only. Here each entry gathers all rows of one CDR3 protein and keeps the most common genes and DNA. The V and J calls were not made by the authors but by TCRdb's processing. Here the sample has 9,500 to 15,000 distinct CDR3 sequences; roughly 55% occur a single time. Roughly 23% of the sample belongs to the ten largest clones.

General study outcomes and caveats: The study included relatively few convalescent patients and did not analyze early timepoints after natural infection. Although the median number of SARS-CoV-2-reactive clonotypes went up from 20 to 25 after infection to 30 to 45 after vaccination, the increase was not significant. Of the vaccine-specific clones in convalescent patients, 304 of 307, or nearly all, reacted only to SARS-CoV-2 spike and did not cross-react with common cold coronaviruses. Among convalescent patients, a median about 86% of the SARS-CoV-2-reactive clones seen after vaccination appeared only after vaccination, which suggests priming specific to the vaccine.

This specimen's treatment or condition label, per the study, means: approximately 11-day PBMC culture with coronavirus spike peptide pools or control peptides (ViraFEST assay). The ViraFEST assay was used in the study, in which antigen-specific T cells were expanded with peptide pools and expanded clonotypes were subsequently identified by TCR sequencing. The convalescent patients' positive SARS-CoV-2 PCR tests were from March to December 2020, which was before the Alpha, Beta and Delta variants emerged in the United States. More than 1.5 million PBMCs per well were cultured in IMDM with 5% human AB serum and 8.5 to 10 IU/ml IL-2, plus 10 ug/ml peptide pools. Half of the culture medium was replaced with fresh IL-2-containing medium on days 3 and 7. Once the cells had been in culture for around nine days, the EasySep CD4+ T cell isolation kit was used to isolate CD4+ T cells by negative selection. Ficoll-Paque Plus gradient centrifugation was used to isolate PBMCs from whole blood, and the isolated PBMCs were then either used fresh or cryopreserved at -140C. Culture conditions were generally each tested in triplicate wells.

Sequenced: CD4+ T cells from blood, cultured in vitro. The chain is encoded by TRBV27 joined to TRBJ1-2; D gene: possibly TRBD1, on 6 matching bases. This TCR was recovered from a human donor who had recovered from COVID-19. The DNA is TGTGCCAGCAGTTTAAGCTTTATGCCCGACAGGAGAGGTGGCTACACCTTC. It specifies CASSLSFMPDRRGGYTF.